The clone carrying this T cell receptor (beta chain) has at least ten counts. RNA transcripts were the source from which TCR beta CDR3 regions were amplified. First-round RT-PCR relied on HTBI primers, and a second-round multiplex PCR came next. One entry per CDR3 protein results from TCRdb running MiXCR on the multiplex PCR reads. The table has about 660,000 distinct CDR3 sequences, about 40% seen once. This entry comes from a study of Graves' ophthalmopathy and Graves' hyperthyroidism. Study background: Peripheral blood was obtained at first diagnosis, ahead of any treatment.

The germline V gene has CDR1 DFQATT and CDR2 SNEGSKA (reference sequence). V lost 3 bases and J 3 bases, leaving 5 bases between the germline ends. The CDR3 runs 11 residues. The J gene is TRBJ1-1, the V gene TRBV20-1; D is ambiguous. The sequence was obtained from an adult man with Graves' ophthalmopathy. The sample was peripheral blood. In DNA, the CDR3 is TGCAGTGCTAGGGAGGACACTGAAGCTTTCTTT. It translates to CSAREDTEAFF.